This T cell receptor (beta chain) was retrieved from a study of control samples from healthy donors and cancer patients. TCRdb's table, derived via immunoSEQ multiplex PCR, lists solely in-frame clones and lacks some. The sample includes nearly 35,000 clones, about 94% of them seen just once. The CDR3 is made up of 14 amino acids. The J gene is TRBJ1-1, the V gene TRBV21-1. TRBV21-1 is tagged as a pseudogene. Sequencing used PBMCs. The receptor comes from a man aged 35-49 years with colorectal cancer. The CDR3 region has the DNA TGTGCCAGCAGCCCAGGGACGGCGGGCACTGAAGCTTTCTTT. Translation gives CASSPGTAGTEAFF.